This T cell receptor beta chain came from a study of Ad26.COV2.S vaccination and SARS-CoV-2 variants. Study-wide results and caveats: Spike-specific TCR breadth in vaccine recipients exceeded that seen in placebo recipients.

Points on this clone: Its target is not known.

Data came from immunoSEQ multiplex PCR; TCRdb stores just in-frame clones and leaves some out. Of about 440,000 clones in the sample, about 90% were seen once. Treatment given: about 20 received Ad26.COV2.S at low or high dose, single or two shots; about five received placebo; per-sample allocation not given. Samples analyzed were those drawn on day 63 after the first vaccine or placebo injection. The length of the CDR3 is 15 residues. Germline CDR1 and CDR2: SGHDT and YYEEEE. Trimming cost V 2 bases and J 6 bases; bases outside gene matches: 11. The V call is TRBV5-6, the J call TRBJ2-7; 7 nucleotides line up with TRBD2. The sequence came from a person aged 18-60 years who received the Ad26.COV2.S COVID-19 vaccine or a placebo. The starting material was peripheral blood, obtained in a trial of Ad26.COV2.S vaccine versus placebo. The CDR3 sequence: CASSLPGLTLSEQYF. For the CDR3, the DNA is TGTGCCAGCAGCTTACCGGGACTAACGCTCTCCGAGCAGTACTTC. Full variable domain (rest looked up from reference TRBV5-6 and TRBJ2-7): DAGVTQSPTHLIKTRGQQVTLRCSPKSGHDTVSWYQQALGQGPQFIFQYYEEEERQRGNFPDRFSGHQFPNYSSELNVNALLLGDSALYLCASSLPGLTLSEQYFGPGTRLTVT.